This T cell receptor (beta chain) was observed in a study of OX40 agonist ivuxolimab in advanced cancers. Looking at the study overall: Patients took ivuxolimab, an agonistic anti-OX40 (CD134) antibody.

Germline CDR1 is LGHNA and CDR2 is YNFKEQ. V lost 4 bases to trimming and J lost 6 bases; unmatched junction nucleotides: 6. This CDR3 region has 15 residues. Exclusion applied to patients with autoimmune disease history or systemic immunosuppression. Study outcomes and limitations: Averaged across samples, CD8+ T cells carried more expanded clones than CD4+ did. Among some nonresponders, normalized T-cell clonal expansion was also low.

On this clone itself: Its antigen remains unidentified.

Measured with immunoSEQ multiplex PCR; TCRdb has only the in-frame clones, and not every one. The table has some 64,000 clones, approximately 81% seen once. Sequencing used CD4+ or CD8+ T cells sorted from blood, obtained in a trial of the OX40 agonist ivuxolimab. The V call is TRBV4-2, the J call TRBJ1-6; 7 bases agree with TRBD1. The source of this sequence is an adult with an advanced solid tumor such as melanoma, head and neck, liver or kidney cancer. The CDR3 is CASSRGQDINSPLHF. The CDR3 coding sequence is TGTGCCAGCAGCCGAGGACAGGATATTAATTCACCCCTCCACTTT.